This TCR beta chain was recorded in a study of T cells in localized non-small cell lung cancer. To note about this clone: What it recognizes is unknown.

General study points: Highest T cell clonality was seen in uninvolved adjacent lung, surpassing that measured in tumor. Prolonged overall survival went with higher T cell density in the blood. In adjacent lung, a median around 50 of the top 100 tumor clones were found.

The CDR3 runs to 15 residues. Germline V gene sequence: CDR1 SGHRS, CDR2 YFSETQ. The V and J ends lost 1 base and 8 bases, in that order; junction bases with no gene match: 8. Produced via immunoSEQ multiplex PCR; TCRdb's table is partial and in-frame only. The table includes about 26,000 clones, 80% to 95% detected once. The sequence was obtained from an older female donor with stage II squamous cell lung carcinoma. The chain combines TRBV5-1 with TRBJ2-1; 8 nucleotides match TRBD2. The starting material was peripheral blood, obtained before any cancer treatment. The CDR3 protein is CASSLSGLATYEQFF. For the CDR3, the DNA is TGCGCCAGCAGCTTGAGCGGACTAGCTACCTATGAGCAGTTCTTC.